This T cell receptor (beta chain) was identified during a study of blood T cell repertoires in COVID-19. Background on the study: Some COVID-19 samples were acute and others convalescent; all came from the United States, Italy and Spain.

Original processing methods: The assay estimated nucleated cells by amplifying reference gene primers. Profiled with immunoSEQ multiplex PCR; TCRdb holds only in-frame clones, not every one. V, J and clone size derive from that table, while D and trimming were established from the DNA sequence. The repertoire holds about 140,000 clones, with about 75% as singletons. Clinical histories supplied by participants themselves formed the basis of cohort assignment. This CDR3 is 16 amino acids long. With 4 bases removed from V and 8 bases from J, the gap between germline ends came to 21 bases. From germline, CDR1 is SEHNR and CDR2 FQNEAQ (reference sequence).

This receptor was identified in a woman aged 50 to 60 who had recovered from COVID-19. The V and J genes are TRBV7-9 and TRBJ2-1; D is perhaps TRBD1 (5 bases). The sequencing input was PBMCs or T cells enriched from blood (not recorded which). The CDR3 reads CASSSQGSRVLDEQFF. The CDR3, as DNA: TGTGCCAGCAGCTCCCAGGGTAGCAGGGTATTGGATGAGCAGTTCTTC.